The 10 T cell receptor beta chains presented below share a single source sample, sequenced in a study of blood T cell repertoires in COVID-19. Profiling relied on immunoSEQ multiplex PCR, and the TCRdb table lists in-frame clones only, not all of them. The sample shows around 500,000 clones, around 85% of them seen only once. The sample taken for sequencing was peripheral blood. The origin of the receptors is a human donor in a cohort sampled during active COVID-19.

This chain connects TRBV7-9 to TRBJ1-2, with TRBD1 matching over 9 bases. This CDR3 has 14 amino acids. CDR1 is SEHNR, CDR2 FQNEAQ, per germline (reference sequence). Losses at the gene ends were 6 bases for V and 7 bases for J; bases not matched to a gene: 9. The CDR3 DNA follows: TGTGCCAGCAGGTACGGAGGGACAGGGAGTGGCTACACCTTC. This translates into CASRYGGTGSGYTF.

The chain links TRBV19 to TRBJ2-5; 8 nucleotides agree with TRBD2. Germline V gene sequence: CDR1 LNHDA, CDR2 SQIVND (reference sequence). Unmatched junction bases numbered 10, after V lost 5 bases and J lost 2 bases. The CDR3 is made up of 16 amino acids. CDR3 amino acids: CASSAGGAGDQETQYF. The CDR3 nucleotides are TGTGCCAGTAGTGCCGGCGGAGCGGGAGATCAAGAGACCCAGTACTTC.

This clone was observed a single time. The CDR3 spells CASSLGRYRGNQPQHF. As DNA, the CDR3 is TGTGCCAGCAGCTTGGGACGGTACAGGGGCAATCAGCCCCAGCATTTT. The chain employs TRBV5-8 and TRBJ1-5; D may be TRBD1 (6 bases). In germline, CDR1 is SGHTS, CDR2 YDEGEE. With 0 bases removed from V and 2 bases from J, the gap between germline ends came to 12 bases. This CDR3 has 16 amino acids.

This chain links TRBV30 with TRBJ2-7; TRBD1 might be the D (6 bases). The CDR3 totals 12 residues. CDR1 is GTSNPN, CDR2 SVGIG, per germline (reference sequence). CDR3 protein: CAGGRSSYEQYF. The CDR3 coding sequence is TGTGCAGGGGGAAGGAGCTCCTACGAGCAGTACTTC.

The V and J genes are TRBV7-2 and TRBJ2-1; the match to TRBD2 covers 7 bases. Looked up from germline, CDR1 is SGHTA and CDR2 is FQGNSA. After removal of 5 bases from V and 8 bases from J, the junction contained 6 bases not matched to a gene. The CDR3 is 13 amino acids. The CDR3 nucleotides read TGTGCCAGCAGCCCGGCGGGAGTCGATGAGCAGTTCTTC. Translation gives CASSPAGVDEQFF.

This chain joins TRBV3-1 (or the pseudogene TRBV3-2) and TRBJ1-4, with 9 bases aligning to TRBD1. The J segment lost 8 bases and the V segment lost 4 bases, leaving 5 bases of the junction unmatched. The CDR3 loop spans 14 amino acids. The germline gives CDR1 LGHDT, CDR2 YNNKEL (reference sequence). CDR3 in DNA: TGTGCCAGCAGCCGACAGGGGGAATGGGAAAAACTGTTTTTT. It codes for CASSRQGEWEKLFF.

The chain combines TRBV5-4 with TRBJ1-1; no firm D call. CDR1 and CDR2 from the germline V gene are SGHNT and YYREEE (reference sequence). This CDR3 contains 15 residues. The V and J ends lost 4 bases and 5 bases respectively, with 18 bases between them. CDR3 loop: CASSPVVAPMTEAFF. The CDR3 DNA is TGTGCCAGCAGCCCGGTGGTAGCTCCCATGACTGAAGCTTTCTTT.

The J gene is TRBJ1-2, the V gene TRBV7-2; D is perhaps TRBD1 (6 bases). The CDR3 covers 16 residues. V lost 2 bases to trimming and J lost 3 bases, with 16 bases between them. CDR1 SGHTA and CDR2 FQGNSA come from the germline V gene. CDR3 loop: CASSLSRQGQDYGYTF. The CDR3 bases are TGTGCCAGCAGCTTATCTCGGCAGGGGCAAGACTATGGCTACACCTTC.

The CDR3 loop reads CASSDPGGVGPQHF. Here the CDR3 DNA reads TGTGCCAGCAGTGACCCAGGGGGTGTTGGGCCCCAGCATTTT. V gene TRBV28 combines with J gene TRBJ1-5; TRBD1 aligns across 7 bases. The junction had 10 bases not matched to a gene; V was cut back by 5 bases and J by 9 bases. CDR1 is MDHEN and CDR2 is SYDVKM in the germline V gene. This CDR3 contains 14 residues.

This clone was counted between two and nine times. V is TRBV11-2 and J is TRBJ2-7; 9 bases match TRBD2. V was clipped by 5 bases and J by 6 bases; unmatched bases: 11. The germline gives CDR1 SGHAT, CDR2 FQNNGV. The CDR3 spans 15 residues. The CDR3 loop is CASSRPGLAGREQYF. The CDR3 DNA reads TGTGCCAGCAGCCGCCCGGGGCTAGCGGGACGCGAGCAGTACTTC. Full variable domain (remainder filled in from reference TRBV11-2 and TRBJ2-7): EAGVAQSPRYKIIEKRQSVAFWCNPISGHATLYWYQQILGQGPKLLIQFQNNGVVDDSQLPKDRFSAERLKGVDSTLKIQPAKLEDSAVYLCASSRPGLAGREQYFGPGTRLTVT.